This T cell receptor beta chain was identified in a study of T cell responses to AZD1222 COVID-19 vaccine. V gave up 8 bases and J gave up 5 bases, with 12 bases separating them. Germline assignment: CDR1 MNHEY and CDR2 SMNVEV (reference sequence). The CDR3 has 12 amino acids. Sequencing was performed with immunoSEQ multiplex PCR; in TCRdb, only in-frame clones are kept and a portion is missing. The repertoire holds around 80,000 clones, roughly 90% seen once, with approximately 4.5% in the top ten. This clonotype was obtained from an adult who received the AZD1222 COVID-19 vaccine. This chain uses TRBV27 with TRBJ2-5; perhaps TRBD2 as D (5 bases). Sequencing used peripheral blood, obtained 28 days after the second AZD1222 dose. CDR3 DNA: TGTGCCAGCGGATGGGAGAGGGAGACCCAGTACTTC. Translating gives CASGWERETQYF.